This T cell receptor beta chain stems from a study of blood T cell repertoires in COVID-19. Produced via immunoSEQ multiplex PCR; TCRdb's table is partial and in-frame only. The data hold about 300,000 clones, with about 81% observed a single time. Followed over time, Seattle patients had been enrolled while infection was active. The CDR3 loop spans 16 amino acids. Trimming shortened V by 4 bases and J by 4 bases, and 18 bases separated the two germline ends. The germline CDR1 and CDR2 sequences are LGHNA and YSLEER. The sequence was obtained from a human donor with COVID-19, enrolled during active disease. The donor label of this sample is uncertain. The material sequenced was peripheral blood. This sequence joins TRBV4-3 and TRBJ2-3; unclear D gene. As DNA, the CDR3 is TGCGCCAGCAGCCGGGCAAAACCGCCTGGCTCAGATACGCAGTATTTT. Its protein product is CASSRAKPPGSDTQYF.